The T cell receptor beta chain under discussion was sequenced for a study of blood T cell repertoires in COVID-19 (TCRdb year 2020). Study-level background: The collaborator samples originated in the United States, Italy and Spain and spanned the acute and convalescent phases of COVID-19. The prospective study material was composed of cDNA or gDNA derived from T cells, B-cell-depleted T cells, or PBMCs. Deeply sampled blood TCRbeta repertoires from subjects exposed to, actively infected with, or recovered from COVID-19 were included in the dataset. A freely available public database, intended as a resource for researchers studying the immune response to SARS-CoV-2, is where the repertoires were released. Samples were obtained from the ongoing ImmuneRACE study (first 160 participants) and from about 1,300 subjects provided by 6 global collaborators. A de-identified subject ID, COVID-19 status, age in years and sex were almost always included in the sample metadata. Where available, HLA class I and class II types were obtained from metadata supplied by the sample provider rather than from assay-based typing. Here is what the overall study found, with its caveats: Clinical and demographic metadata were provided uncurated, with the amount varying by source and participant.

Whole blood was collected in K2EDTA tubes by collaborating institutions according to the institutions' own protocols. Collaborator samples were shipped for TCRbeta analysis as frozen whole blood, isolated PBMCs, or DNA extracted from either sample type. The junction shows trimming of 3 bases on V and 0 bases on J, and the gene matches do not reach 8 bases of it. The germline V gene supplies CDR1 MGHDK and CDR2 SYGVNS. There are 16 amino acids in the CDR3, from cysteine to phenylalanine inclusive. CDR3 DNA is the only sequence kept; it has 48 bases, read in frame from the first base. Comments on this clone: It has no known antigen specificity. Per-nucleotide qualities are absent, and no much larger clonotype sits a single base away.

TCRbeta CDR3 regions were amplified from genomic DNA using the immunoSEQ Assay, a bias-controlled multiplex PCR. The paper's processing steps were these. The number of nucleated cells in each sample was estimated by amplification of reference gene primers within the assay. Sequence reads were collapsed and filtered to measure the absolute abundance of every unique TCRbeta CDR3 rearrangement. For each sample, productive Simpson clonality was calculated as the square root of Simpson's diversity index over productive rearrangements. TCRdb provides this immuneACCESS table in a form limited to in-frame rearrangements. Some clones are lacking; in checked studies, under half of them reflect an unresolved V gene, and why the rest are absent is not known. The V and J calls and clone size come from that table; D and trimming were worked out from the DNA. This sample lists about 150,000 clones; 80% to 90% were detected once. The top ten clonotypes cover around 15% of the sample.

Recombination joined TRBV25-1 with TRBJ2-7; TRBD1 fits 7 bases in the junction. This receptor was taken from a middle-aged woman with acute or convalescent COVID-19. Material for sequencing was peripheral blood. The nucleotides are TGTGCCAGCAGTGATTTCAGGACAGGTACCTCCTACGAGCAGTACTTC. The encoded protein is CASSDFRTGTSYEQYF.